The 15 T cell receptor beta chains below all came from one sample that was sequenced in a study of blood T cell repertoires in COVID-19. The table came from immunoSEQ multiplex PCR; TCRdb's copy has only in-frame clones and leaves some out. The sample carries more than 85,000 clones, around 83% recorded once. Source material: peripheral blood. Receptor source: a woman of 80 years or more with active or convalescent COVID-19.

In this sample, this clone turned up a few times. V and J are TRBV7-9 and TRBJ1-2, with TRBD1 matching 11 bases. V trimming: 0 bases; J trimming: 5 bases; junction bases outside the gene matches: 5. This CDR3 is 16 amino acids long. In germline, CDR1 is SEHNR, CDR2 FQNEAQ (reference sequence). Here the CDR3 reads CASSLAFGTGGYGYTF. The CDR3 nucleotides are TGTGCCAGCAGCTTAGCTTTCGGGACAGGGGGATATGGCTACACCTTC.

The chain has TRBV5-4 and TRBJ2-7; 7 bases fit TRBD1. CDR3 length equals 13 residues. V trimming: 2 bases; J trimming: 3 bases; junction bases outside the gene matches: 2. Per the germline V gene, CDR1 is SGHNT and CDR2 is YYREEE (reference sequence). The CDR3 loop is CASSLGQVYEQYF. CDR3 coding DNA: TGTGCCAGCAGCTTAGGACAGGTCTACGAGCAGTACTTC.

The rearrangement uses TRBV29-1 and TRBJ1-1; TRBD1 matches at 8 bases. Germline assignment: CDR1 SQVTM and CDR2 ANQGSEA. V shed 7 bases and J 4 bases; nucleotides not matched to a gene: 2. The CDR3 length is 11 residues. CDR3 amino acids: CSGGQATEAFF. As DNA, the CDR3 is TGCAGCGGGGGACAGGCCACTGAAGCTTTCTTT.

The rearrangement links TRBV18 to TRBJ1-5; 11 bases are shared with TRBD1. The CDR3 covers 15 residues. V trimming: 5 bases; J trimming: 6 bases; junction bases outside the gene matches: 6. The germline V gene has CDR1 KGHSH and CDR2 LQKENI. This CDR3 reads CASSTEDRGPQPQHF. For the CDR3, the DNA is TGTGCCAGCTCAACAGAGGACAGGGGGCCTCAGCCCCAGCATTTT.

The chain recombines TRBV28 with TRBJ2-3; 9 bases are shared with TRBD2. Trimming at V came to 8 bases and at J to 2 bases, leaving 5 bases not matched to a gene. This CDR3 is built from 14 residues. CDR1 is MDHEN and CDR2 is SYDVKM in the germline V gene. The CDR3 loop is CASLTSGFTDTQYF. The DNA for the CDR3 is TGTGCCAGCCTGACTAGCGGCTTCACAGATACGCAGTATTTT.

The rearrangement links TRBV5-1 to TRBJ2-7; D uncertain. Germline CDR1 is SGHRS and CDR2 is YFSETQ. V was trimmed by 0 bases and J by 5 bases, leaving 12 bases between them. CDR3 length: 14 amino acids. As DNA, the CDR3 is TGCGCCAGCAGCTTGGCCCCGCAGGTGGACGAGCAGTACTTC. Translation: CASSLAPQVDEQYF.

The rearrangement joins TRBV6-1 to TRBJ2-7, with TRBD2 identical over 8 bases. The CDR3 covers 15 residues. CDR1 and CDR2 (germline): MNHNS, SASEGT. V was pared by 3 bases and J by 3 bases, with 7 bases of the junction left unmatched. CDR3 nucleotide sequence: TGTGCCAGCAGTGAGCTACTAGCGGAAGACTACGAGCAGTACTTC. It yields the protein CASSELLAEDYEQYF.

As for this clone: The sample carries other DNA sequences with the same CDR3. The chain carries TRBV5-1 and TRBJ1-4, with TRBD1 as a possible D gene (6 bases). This CDR3 contains 14 residues. Trimming removed 0 bases at V and 5 bases at J, with 8 bases between. CDR1 is SGHRS and CDR2 is YFSETQ in the germline V gene. The CDR3 DNA is TGCGCCAGCAGCTTGGGTACAGGGAATGAAAAACTGTTTTTT. As protein: CASSLGTGNEKLFF.

The table lists this clone with a count of one. V gene TRBV6-4 combines with J gene TRBJ1-1; D unclear. Germline V gene data show CDR1 as MRHNA and CDR2 as SNTAGT. With 6 bases removed from V and 3 bases from J, the gap between germline ends came to 11 bases. CDR3 length: 13 residues. Written as DNA, the CDR3 is TGTGCCAGCAGGCGGGAGGCTCACACTGAAGCTTTCTTT. Translated: CASRREAHTEAFF.

The rearrangement joins TRBV29-1 to TRBJ2-7; D unresolved. The CDR3 length is 14 residues. Trimming pared 0 bases from V and 0 bases from J, leaving 9 bases between. Germline V CDR1 and CDR2: SQVTM, ANQGSEA. The CDR3 sequence is CSVEDGKASYEQYF. CDR3 in DNA: TGCAGCGTTGAAGATGGTAAAGCCTCCTACGAGCAGTACTTC.

Comment on this clone: The junction shows a germline mismatch at one end, possibly a read error. The gene calls are TRBV7-7 and TRBJ2-3; D gene ambiguous. The CDR3 is 14 amino acids. Germline V CDR1 and CDR2: SSHAT, FNYEAQ (reference sequence). CDR3 amino acids: CASSLAQNTDTQYF. CDR3 nucleotides: TGTGCTAGCAGCTTAGCCCAGAACACAGATACGCAGTATTTT.

The rearrangement joins TRBV9 to TRBJ2-7; D is unresolved. Germline V gene lookup returns CDR1 SGDLS and CDR2 YYNGEE. Deletions cut 0 bases from V and 1 base from J, with 8 bases between. The CDR3 consists of 14 residues. In nucleotides, the CDR3 is TGTGCCAGCAGCGTAGACCCGCGGTCCTACGAGCAGTACTTC. Protein product: CASSVDPRSYEQYF.

The chain carries TRBV3-1 (or the pseudogene TRBV3-2) and TRBJ2-1; a possible D gene is TRBD2 (6 bases). The CDR3 is 16 amino acids. Germline CDR1 reads LGHDT; CDR2 reads YNNKEL (reference sequence). With 3 bases removed from V and 2 bases from J, the gap between germline ends came to 14 bases. This CDR3 reads CASSHFRGKTYNEQFF. In DNA, the CDR3 is TGTGCCAGCAGCCACTTCCGGGGGAAAACCTACAATGAGCAGTTCTTC.

J is TRBJ2-7 and V is TRBV7-3; TRBD1 agrees at 7 bases. There are 13 residues in the CDR3. After removal of 5 bases from V and 7 bases from J, the junction contained 8 bases not matched to a gene. The germline CDR1 and CDR2 sequences are SGHTA and FQGTGA. The CDR3 DNA sequence: TGTGCCAGCAGCCAAGACAGGGATCGAGAGCAGTACTTC. It codes for CASSQDRDREQYF.

The CDR3 loop is CASSQDLAETQYF. The CDR3 DNA reads as TGTGCCAGCAGCCAAGATCTGGCCGAGACCCAGTACTTC. The chain couples TRBV14 to TRBJ2-5, with unresolved D. Germline CDR1 reads SGHDN; CDR2 reads FVKESK. V was trimmed by 0 bases and J by 5 bases, leaving 7 bases between them. The CDR3 totals 13 residues.